The 3 T cell receptor beta chains in this list originate from one sample, sequenced in a study of T-cell memory formation after mild COVID-19. TCRdb fed the 5' RACE reads into MiXCR, producing one record per CDR3 protein. The data contain approximately 340,000 distinct CDR3 sequences, under 15% of them seen just once; the ten biggest clones take up about a fifth. The source material was PBMCs or a T cell subset sorted from them (not recorded which). The receptors originated from a man aged 18 to 30 who had mild COVID-19 (a few samples of this study predate the infection). Cell type and time point are not known.

This clonotype came up many times. The chain carries TRBV5-1 and TRBJ2-7; D is ambiguous. The germline gives CDR1 SGHRS, CDR2 YFSETQ. The CDR3 totals 13 residues. Trimming removed 0 bases at V and 5 bases at J, with 9 bases between. The CDR3 protein is CASSLAPGNEQYF. The CDR3 DNA follows: TGCGCCAGCAGCTTGGCCCCAGGCAACGAGCAGTACTTC.

This clonotype showed up just a few times. The CDR3 loop is CASQVRARETQYF. In DNA form, the CDR3 reads TGTGCCAGCCAAGTTAGGGCTAGGGAGACCCAGTACTTC. This chain links TRBV27 with TRBJ2-5; D unclear. V was cut by 8 bases and J by 5 bases, with 15 bases left in between. The CDR3 extends over 13 amino acids. Germline CDR1 reads MNHEY; CDR2 reads SMNVEV (reference sequence).

The V and J genes are TRBV7-2 and TRBJ2-3, with 10 bases lining up with TRBD2. Germline V gene sequence: CDR1 SGHTA, CDR2 FQGNSA. The CDR3 extends over 16 amino acids. The J segment lost 5 bases and the V segment lost 2 bases, leaving 7 bases of the junction unmatched. The CDR3 loop reads CASSLLAGAPQDTQYF. The CDR3 DNA reads as TGTGCCAGCAGCTTACTAGCGGGGGCCCCGCAAGATACGCAGTATTTT.